This record concerns one TCR beta chain sequence. The antigen is undetermined. PCR was performed using 60 Vbeta and 13 Jbeta primers. Repertoires were generated with immunoSEQ multiplex PCR, while TCRdb's copy carries only in-frame clones and drops some. The table includes about 190,000 clones, 75% to 80% detected once. These data originate in a study of cytomegalovirus exposure and HLA in healthy donors. The study, taken as a whole, reports: From TCR beta sequences, most subjects' HLA-A and HLA-B alleles were reportedly predicted accurately. Both high specificity and high sensitivity reportedly marked the classifier's diagnosis of cytomegalovirus status. In a later analysis, 17,000 or so TCR beta sequences were associated with HLA alleles at 0.05 false discovery rate.

The ends were cut back, 11 bases at V and 3 bases at J, with 13 bases in the middle. Germline CDR1 reads MNHEY; CDR2 reads SVGAGI. This CDR3 spans 12 amino acids. The clonotype was recovered from a woman aged 30 to 39 in good health and CMV-seropositive. Sequencing input: PBMCs. The chain employs TRBV6-5 and TRBJ1-1; TRBD1 might be the D (5 bases). The CDR3 sequence: CAPLAGDTEAFF. CDR3 sequence (DNA): TGTGCCCCTTTAGCGGGGGACACTGAAGCTTTCTTT.